Below are 27 T cell receptor beta chains sequenced from a single sample in a study of technical replicates of blood from a few donors. Sequencing was performed with immunoSEQ multiplex PCR; in TCRdb, only in-frame clones are kept and a portion is missing. This table holds about 99,000 clones, roughly 96% found once. The sequenced sample was T cells isolated from PBMCs. The source is a human donor in good health.

The chain uses TRBV4-1 and TRBJ1-4; unclear D gene. Trimming removed 4 bases from V and 1 base from J, with 19 bases in between. Germline V gene lookup returns CDR1 MGHRA and CDR2 YSYEKL. CDR3 size: 18 residues. The CDR3 DNA follows: TGCGCCAGCAGCCCAAACTCGGGAGTTATCGAAACTAATGAAAAACTGTTTTTT. The encoded protein is CASSPNSGVIETNEKLFF.

The CDR3 nucleotides are TGTGCCAGCAGTGACCCCGGGCTAGCGGGCTTCTACGAGCAGTACTTC. It is translated as CASSDPGLAGFYEQYF. The V and J genes are TRBV2 and TRBJ2-7; 8 bases agree with TRBD2. Germline-derived CDR1 and CDR2 are SNHLY and FYNNEI. The CDR3 runs to 16 residues. V gave up 3 bases and J gave up 3 bases; unmatched junction bases: 10.

The rearrangement links TRBV5-4 to TRBJ1-6; weak D call: TRBD1 (5 bases). V lost 2 bases and J 9 bases, leaving 12 bases between the germline ends. Germline V gene sequence: CDR1 SGHNT, CDR2 YYREEE (reference sequence). The CDR3 runs to 14 residues. The CDR3 DNA is TGTGCCAGCAGCTTCCAGGGTTGGGGTTCACCCCTCCACTTT. It translates to CASSFQGWGSPLHF.

This chain joins TRBV6-5 and TRBJ2-5; no clear D. There are 12 residues in the CDR3. The V gene lost 3 bases and the J gene lost 5 bases, with 7 bases spanning the gap. Germline V gene lookup returns CDR1 MNHEY and CDR2 SVGAGI. Here the CDR3 DNA reads TGTGCCAGCAGTTATTCAGCGGAGACCCAGTACTTC. Its protein is CASSYSAETQYF.

V is TRBV5-8 and J is TRBJ2-1; the match to TRBD2 covers 8 bases. Trimming removed 4 bases from V and 0 bases from J; junction bases left unmatched: 9. The length of the CDR3 is 17 residues. Germline V lookup: CDR1 SGHTS, CDR2 YDEGEE. The CDR3 bases are TGTGCCAGCAGCCCGACCTTAGCGGGATTCTCCTACAATGAGCAGTTCTTC. Protein sequence: CASSPTLAGFSYNEQFF. Variable domain in full (rest from reference TRBV5-8 and TRBJ2-1): EAGVTQSPTHLIKTRGQQATLRCSPISGHTSVYWYQQALGLGLQFLLWYDEGEERNRGNFPPRFSGRQFPNYSSELNVNALELEDSALYLCASSPTLAGFSYNEQFFGPGTRLTVL.

For the CDR3, the DNA is TGTGCCAGCAGTTTACGGGGACAAGGCTACGAGCAGTACTTC. This translates into CASSLRGQGYEQYF. This sequence joins TRBV6-6 and TRBJ2-7; the D gene is possibly TRBD1 (6 bases). The CDR3 length is 14 residues. The V gene's germline CDR1 is MNHNY and CDR2 SVGAGI (reference sequence). The germline V and J ends were trimmed by 4 bases and 3 bases, with 13 bases remaining between them.

This clone has a single count. The chain couples TRBV11-2 to TRBJ2-5, with 7 bases identical to TRBD1. The CDR3 sequence is 15 residues long. V shed 1 base, J shed 5 bases, and the junction held 7 bases outside the gene matches. From germline, CDR1 is SGHAT and CDR2 FQNNGV. The CDR3 coding sequence is TGTGCCAGCAGCTTAGGACAGGGAACTCGGGAGACCCAGTACTTC. Translating gives CASSLGQGTRETQYF.

The rearrangement uses TRBV9 and TRBJ2-1; TRBD2 aligns across 9 bases. V was clipped by 5 bases and J by 6 bases; unmatched bases: 9. Germline lookup yields CDR1 SGDLS and CDR2 YYNGEE. The CDR3 length is 15 residues. This CDR3 is CASRDLAGVTNEQFF. In DNA form, the CDR3 reads TGTGCCAGCAGGGATTTAGCGGGAGTAACCAATGAGCAGTTCTTC.

The chain uses TRBV27 and TRBJ2-1; no definite D call. CDR1 and CDR2 from the germline V gene are MNHEY and SMNVEV (reference sequence). Trimming removed 5 bases from V and 4 bases from J, with 12 bases in between. There are 14 residues in the CDR3. Written as DNA, the CDR3 is TGTGCCAGCAGTCTCCCGGGTGGTTACAATGAGCAGTTCTTC. This gives the protein CASSLPGGYNEQFF.

The sample holds one count of this clone. The chain links TRBV7-9 to TRBJ2-3; TRBD2 agrees at 10 bases. Germline CDR1 reads SEHNR; CDR2 reads FQNEAQ (reference sequence). The CDR3 loop spans 15 amino acids. Losses at the gene ends were 4 bases for V and 4 bases for J; bases not matched to a gene: 5. CDR3 sequence (DNA): TGTGCCAGCAGCTGGAGCGGGGGGGAATCAGATACGCAGTATTTT. It translates to CASSWSGGESDTQYF.

This chain joins TRBV13 and TRBJ2-1; 10 nucleotides agree with TRBD1. This CDR3 spans 16 amino acids. Germline V gene data show CDR1 as PRHDT and CDR2 as FYEKMQ (reference sequence). The V gene end was trimmed by 5 bases and the J gene end by 10 bases; junction bases not matched to a gene: 14. The CDR3 reads CASSPSGTGAGWEQFF. In DNA form, the CDR3 reads TGTGCCAGCAGCCCCTCCGGGACAGGGGCCGGGTGGGAGCAGTTCTTC. Full variable domain (remainder filled in from reference TRBV13 and TRBJ2-1): AAGVIQSPRHLIKEKRETATLKCYPIPRHDTVYWYQQGPGQDPQFLISFYEKMQSDKGSIPDRFSAQQFSDYHSELNMSSLELGDSALYFCASSPSGTGAGWEQFFGPGTRLTVL.

This clone was observed once. The rearrangement uses TRBV14 and TRBJ2-7, with TRBD2 identical over 7 bases. The CDR3 has 12 residues. Looked up from germline, CDR1 is SGHDN and CDR2 is FVKESK. The ends lost 3 bases at V and 9 bases at J; junction bases unmatched: 5. CDR3 loop: CASSHGGKGQYF. The CDR3 DNA is TGTGCCAGCAGCCACGGGGGGAAAGGGCAGTACTTC.

This chain connects TRBV7-3 to TRBJ2-2; maybe TRBD1 (5 bases). Germline V gives CDR1 SGHTA, CDR2 FQGTGA. The CDR3 runs to 15 residues. With 2 bases removed from V and 0 bases from J, the gap between germline ends came to 7 bases. CDR3 sequence (DNA): TGTGCCAGCAGCTTACAGGGCGCGAACACCGGGGAGCTGTTTTTT. Protein product: CASSLQGANTGELFF.

This chain connects TRBV7-9 to TRBJ2-5; D is unclear. The V gene's germline CDR1 is SEHNR and CDR2 FQNEAQ (reference sequence). The CDR3 contains 12 residues. V gave up 10 bases and J gave up 4 bases, with 13 bases separating them. CDR3 nucleotide sequence: TGTGCCATCGAACCTACCGGAGAGACCCAGTACTTC. Protein product: CAIEPTGETQYF.

This clone appeared once. This sequence joins TRBV5-1 and TRBJ2-3; no firm D call. Trimming shortened V by 4 bases and J by 3 bases, and 18 bases separated the two germline ends. Germline-derived CDR1 and CDR2 are SGHRS and YFSETQ. The CDR3 extends over 16 amino acids. Here the CDR3 DNA reads TGCGCCAGCAGCACCGGGTCTGTGGGTATGACAGATACGCAGTATTTT. It translates to CASSTGSVGMTDTQYF.

The chain employs TRBV5-4 and TRBJ2-2; 8 nucleotides agree with TRBD1. The trim removed 2 bases at V and 1 base at J, leaving 7 bases unmatched. This CDR3 has 17 amino acids. The germline CDR1 and CDR2 sequences are SGHNT and YYREEE (reference sequence). The CDR3 DNA sequence: TGTGCCAGCAGCTTAGGGGGCAGGGGGCAGAACACCGGGGAGCTGTTTTTT. As protein: CASSLGGRGQNTGELFF.

The V gene is TRBV14, the J gene TRBJ2-7; 7 nucleotides align to TRBD2. This CDR3 is built from 14 residues. Germline V gene data show CDR1 as SGHDN and CDR2 as FVKESK. V lost 0 bases to trimming and J lost 6 bases; unmatched junction nucleotides: 5. CDR3 protein: CASSQDSSGFEQYF. Written as DNA, the CDR3 is TGTGCCAGCAGCCAAGACTCTAGCGGCTTCGAGCAGTACTTC.

This chain links TRBV27 with TRBJ2-7, with D possibly matching TRBD2 (5 bases). CDR3 length equals 14 residues. V was cut by 3 bases and J by 0 bases, with 9 bases left in between. The V gene's germline CDR1 is MNHEY and CDR2 SMNVEV (reference sequence). The DNA for the CDR3 is TGTGCCAGCAGTTTCCGGGGTAGCTCCTACGAGCAGTACTTC. Protein: CASSFRGSSYEQYF.

The rearrangement uses TRBV6-1 and TRBJ1-6; 10 bases match TRBD1. CDR1 is MNHNS, CDR2 SASEGT, per germline. The CDR3 consists of 13 residues. J was trimmed by 13 bases and V by 3 bases; bases with no gene match: 3. The CDR3 DNA reads TGTGCCAGCAGTGACCGACAGGGGGCCCCCCTCCACTTT. It is translated as CASSDRQGAPLHF.

The chain has TRBV9 and TRBJ2-7, with 14 bases identical to TRBD2. Germline lookup yields CDR1 SGDLS and CDR2 YYNGEE. V lost 0 bases, J lost 3 bases, and 2 bases stayed unmatched. This CDR3 region has 16 residues. Here the CDR3 DNA reads TGTGCCAGCAGCGTAGAGGGACTAGCGGGAGTCTACGAGCAGTACTTC. Residues: CASSVEGLAGVYEQYF.

This clone is a singleton in its sample. Likely a read error: the CDR3 ends without its conserved phenylalanine or tryptophan. Because the CDR3's place on the DNA is in doubt, the DNA is left out and the CDR3 is given as listed by TCRdb. CDR3 amino acids: CASSGSLLGVL. The chain recombines TRBV5-8 with TRBJ1-2. CDR1 is SGHTS, CDR2 YDEGEE, per germline. Both ends counted, the CDR3 spans 11 residues.

V and J are TRBV29-1 and TRBJ2-7, with 9 bases fitting TRBD1. This CDR3 has 15 residues. The germline V gene has CDR1 SQVTM and CDR2 ANQGSEA. Losses at the gene ends were 6 bases for V and 0 bases for J; bases not matched to a gene: 9. The CDR3 coding sequence is TGCAGCGTCCTCAGACGGACAGGGGACTCCTACGAGCAGTACTTC. Amino acid sequence: CSVLRRTGDSYEQYF.

This clone was observed a single time. The chain couples TRBV15 to TRBJ1-5; 7 bases align to TRBD1. With 0 bases clipped from V and 7 bases from J, the junction kept 6 bases outside the gene matches. This CDR3 is built from 15 residues. CDR1 is LNHNV, CDR2 YYDKDF, per germline (reference sequence). The CDR3 coding sequence is TGTGCCACCAGCAGAGATCGCTTGACAGGGCAGCCCCAGCATTTT. This gives the protein CATSRDRLTGQPQHF. The full variable domain, in which reference TRBV15 and TRBJ1-5 provide the parts outside the CDR3, is DAMVIQNPRYQVTQFGKPVTLSCSQTLNHNVMYWYQQKSSQAPKLLFHYYDKDFNNEADTPDNFQSRRPNTSFCFLDIRSPGLGDTAMYLCATSRDRLTGQPQHFGDGTRLSIL.

This clone was observed once. This chain connects TRBV2 to TRBJ2-7, with 9 bases fitting TRBD2. With 3 bases clipped from V and 4 bases from J, the junction kept 4 bases outside the gene matches. There are 14 residues in the CDR3. Looked up from germline, CDR1 is SNHLY and CDR2 is FYNNEI. CDR3 residues: CASSDGTSWYEQYF. CDR3 DNA: TGTGCCAGCAGTGATGGGACTAGCTGGTACGAGCAGTACTTC.

V gene TRBV7-6 combines with J gene TRBJ1-1; a weak D match, TRBD1 (6 bases). V was trimmed by 4 bases and J by 5 bases, leaving 14 bases between them. There are 14 residues in the CDR3. The germline gives CDR1 SGHVS, CDR2 FNYEAQ. The CDR3: CASSSREGETEAFF. CDR3 DNA sequence: TGTGCCAGCAGCTCGAGGGAGGGGGAGACTGAAGCTTTCTTT.

The chain has TRBV19 and TRBJ1-5, with D unresolved. CDR1 is LNHDA and CDR2 is SQIVND in the germline V gene (reference sequence). V was shortened by 1 base and J by 5 bases, with 6 bases between the two germline ends. The CDR3 is 13 amino acids. CDR3 DNA: TGTGCCAGTAGTATAGCGGTAGATCAGCCCCAGCATTTT. Protein product: CASSIAVDQPQHF.

The gene calls are TRBV7-9 and TRBJ2-1; tentatively, D is TRBD2 (5 bases). Deletions cut 6 bases from V and 6 bases from J, with 15 bases between. Germline CDR1 reads SEHNR; CDR2 reads FQNEAQ (reference sequence). This CDR3 region has 14 residues. CDR3 nucleotides: TGTGCCAGCAGTTCTAGCCGAGGTGGCAATGAGCAGTTCTTC. Its translation is CASSSSRGGNEQFF.